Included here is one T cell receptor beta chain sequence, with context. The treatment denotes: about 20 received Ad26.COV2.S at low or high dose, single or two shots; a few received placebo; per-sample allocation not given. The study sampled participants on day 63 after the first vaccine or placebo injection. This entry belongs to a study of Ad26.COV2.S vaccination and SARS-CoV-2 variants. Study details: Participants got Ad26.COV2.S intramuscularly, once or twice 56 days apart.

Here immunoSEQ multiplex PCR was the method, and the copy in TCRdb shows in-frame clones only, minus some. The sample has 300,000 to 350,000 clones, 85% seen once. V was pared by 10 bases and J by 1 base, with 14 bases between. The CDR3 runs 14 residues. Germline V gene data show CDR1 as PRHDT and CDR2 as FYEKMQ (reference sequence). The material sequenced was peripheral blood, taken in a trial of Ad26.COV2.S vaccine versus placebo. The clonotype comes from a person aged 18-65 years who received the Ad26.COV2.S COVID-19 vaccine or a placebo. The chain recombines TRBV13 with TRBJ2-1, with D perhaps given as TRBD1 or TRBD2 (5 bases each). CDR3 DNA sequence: TGTGCCACGACCTTGGGGGAATCCTACAATGAGCAGTTCTTC. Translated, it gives CATTLGESYNEQFF.